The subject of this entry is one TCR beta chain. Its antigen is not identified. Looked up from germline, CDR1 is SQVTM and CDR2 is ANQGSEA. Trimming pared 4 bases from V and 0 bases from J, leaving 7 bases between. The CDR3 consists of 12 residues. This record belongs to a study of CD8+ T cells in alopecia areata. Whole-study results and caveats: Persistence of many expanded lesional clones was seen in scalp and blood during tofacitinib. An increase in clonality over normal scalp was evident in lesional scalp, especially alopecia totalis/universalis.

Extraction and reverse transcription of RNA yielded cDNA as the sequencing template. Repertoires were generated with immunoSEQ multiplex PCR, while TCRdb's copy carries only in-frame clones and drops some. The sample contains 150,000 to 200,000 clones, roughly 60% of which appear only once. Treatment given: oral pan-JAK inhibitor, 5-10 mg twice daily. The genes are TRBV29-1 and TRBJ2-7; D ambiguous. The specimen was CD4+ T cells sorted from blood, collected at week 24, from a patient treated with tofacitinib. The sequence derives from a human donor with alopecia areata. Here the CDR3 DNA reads TGCAGCGTTGTCACGGGCTCCTACGAGCAGTACTTC. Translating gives CSVVTGSYEQYF.